This TCR beta chain was recorded in a study of T cell changes during pregnancy in multiple sclerosis. CDR1 and CDR2 (germline): LNHNV, YYDKDF (reference sequence). With V trimmed by 9 bases and J by 6 bases, 4 bases remained unmatched. The CDR3 sequence is 13 residues long. Only in-frame clones appear in the TCRdb table, and some are missing; sequencing was by immunoSEQ multiplex PCR. Here the sample spans roughly 87,000 clones, 93% being singletons. This rearrangement joins TRBV15 to TRBJ2-2; 10 nucleotides match TRBD1. The receptor was isolated from a female donor in good health, enrolled as a control in a pregnancy study. The source material was peripheral blood, sampled in the third trimester of pregnancy. This CDR3 reads CATGQGGSGELFF. For the CDR3, the DNA is TGTGCCACAGGACAGGGGGGGTCCGGGGAGCTGTTTTTT.